What follows are 23 T cell receptor beta chains derived from one specimen sequenced in a study of T cells after posttransplantation cyclophosphamide (dated by TCRdb to about 2016). Libraries were constructed by the immunoSEQ multiplex PCR assay. Here the immuneACCESS table is served through TCRdb, limited to in-frame sequences with V and J called. Missing clones are a known gap in these copies; in checked studies unresolved V genes cover under half, and the rest lacks a known reason. This sample is represented by 15,000 to 20,000 clones; around 86% of them were singletons. Of the sample, approximately 3.5% is held by the ten largest clones. A control cohort of about 11 patients who had been given myeloablative marrow transplants with methotrexate plus a calcineurin inhibitor was sampled 1 year after transplant. This specimen consisted of PBMCs, obtained after an allogeneic stem cell transplant with a calcineurin inhibitor and methotrexate. The receptors were sampled from a male patient between 45 and 59 years old who received an allogeneic stem cell transplant from an unrelated donor, was CMV-positive, and had chronic GVHD only. It is possible that, after a transplant, some T cells come from the graft donor.

The chain links TRBV7-9 to TRBJ2-3; D remains ambiguous. The CDR3 consists of 14 residues. Germline lookup yields CDR1 SEHNR and CDR2 FQNEAQ (reference sequence). Trimming left V 3 bases short and J 2 bases short, with 9 bases between. CDR3 loop: CASSFLRATDTQYF. The CDR3 DNA follows: TGTGCCAGCAGCTTCCTGCGTGCCACAGATACGCAGTATTTT.

This sequence joins TRBV11-3 and TRBJ1-4, with D hard to call. The CDR3 has 19 residues. The germline V gene encodes CDR1 SGHNT and CDR2 YENEEA. V shed 0 bases and J shed 4 bases, with 21 bases lying between them. The CDR3 DNA reads TGTGCCAGCAGCTTAGACCCACGCGGCGCGGCTGATCGTAATGAAAAACTGTTTTTT. It is translated as CASSLDPRGAADRNEKLFF.

The chain is built from TRBV11-3 and TRBJ1-3; no clear D. This CDR3 is built from 16 residues. The germline V gene encodes CDR1 SGHNT and CDR2 YENEEA. V shed 2 bases and J shed 0 bases, with 11 bases lying between them. CDR3 DNA sequence: TGTGCCAGCAGCTTACGCGCGTACAGCTCTGGAAACACCATATATTTT. Amino acids: CASSLRAYSSGNTIYF.

The V and J genes are TRBV29-1 and TRBJ1-2, with TRBD1 as a possible D gene (5 bases). The germline V and J ends were trimmed by 3 bases and 0 bases, with 8 bases remaining between them. This CDR3 has 13 residues. Looked up from germline, CDR1 is SQVTM and CDR2 is ANQGSEA. The CDR3 protein is CSVEGTSNYGYTF. For the CDR3, the DNA is TGCAGCGTTGAGGGGACTTCTAACTATGGCTACACCTTC.

This clone was detected a few times. The rearrangement links TRBV28 to TRBJ2-7; 9 nucleotides align to TRBD1. CDR3 length equals 12 residues. Germline V gene sequence: CDR1 MDHEN, CDR2 SYDVKM. J gave up 6 bases and V 6 bases, and 3 bases lay outside the gene matches. The CDR3 region is CASSSQGAEQYF. The DNA of the CDR3 is TGTGCCAGCAGCTCACAGGGGGCCGAGCAGTACTTC.

V and J are TRBV7-8 and TRBJ1-2; D is unresolved. V lost 0 bases and J 8 bases, leaving 10 bases between the germline ends. Germline V gene lookup returns CDR1 SGHVS and CDR2 FQNEAQ. The CDR3 spans 13 residues. The CDR3 protein is CASSLAQPKGYTF. CDR3 DNA sequence: TGTGCCAGCAGCTTAGCACAGCCCAAGGGCTACACCTTC.

This clone was detected once. This sequence joins TRBV15 and TRBJ2-1; a weak D match, TRBD1 (5 bases). In germline, CDR1 is LNHNV, CDR2 YYDKDF (reference sequence). The V and J ends lost 9 bases and 7 bases respectively, with 19 bases between them. The CDR3 runs 14 residues. The CDR3 bases are TGTGCCACGACCGCGAAGGGGCCTAAGAATGAGCAGTTCTTC. Translation: CATTAKGPKNEQFF. Supplemented by reference TRBV15 and TRBJ2-1, the full variable domain reads DAMVIQNPRYQVTQFGKPVTLSCSQTLNHNVMYWYQQKSSQAPKLLFHYYDKDFNNEADTPDNFQSRRPNTSFCFLDIRSPGLGDTAMYLCATTAKGPKNEQFFGPGTRLTVL.

The chain combines TRBV19 with TRBJ1-5; no reliable D call. The CDR3 contains 13 residues. Trimming took off 8 bases at V and 4 bases at J, with 12 bases between the two ends. The germline CDR1 and CDR2 sequences are LNHDA and SQIVND (reference sequence). Written as DNA, the CDR3 is TGTGCCAGTTCGGCGGGAACTAATCAGCCCCAGCATTTT. Protein sequence: CASSAGTNQPQHF.

The V and J genes are TRBV6-6 and TRBJ2-3; 9 bases fit TRBD1. The CDR3 has 16 amino acids. From germline, CDR1 is MNHNY and CDR2 SVGAGI (reference sequence). V lost 0 bases and J lost 4; bases outside the gene matches: 5. The CDR3 DNA sequence: TGTGCCAGCAGTTACTCGGACAGGGGAGGACCAGATACGCAGTATTTT. Protein sequence: CASSYSDRGGPDTQYF.

J is TRBJ2-2 and V is TRBV7-6; D is possibly TRBD2 (7 bases). This CDR3 has 13 amino acids. The V and J ends lost 7 bases and 5 bases respectively, with 11 bases between them. The germline V gene encodes CDR1 SGHVS and CDR2 FNYEAQ. The CDR3 reads CASNGGQTGELFF. In DNA, the CDR3 is TGTGCCAGCAACGGGGGGCAAACCGGGGAGCTGTTTTTT.

This chain connects TRBV7-3 to TRBJ2-1; tentative D call: TRBD2 (6 bases). Trimming removed 5 bases from V and 6 bases from J, with 17 bases in between. This CDR3 is built from 15 residues. Per germline, CDR1 SGHTA and CDR2 FQGTGA. In DNA, the CDR3 is TGTGCCAGCAGCCCCGCCGGGACGGAGGGCAATGAGCAGTTCTTC. Its protein is CASSPAGTEGNEQFF.

This chain joins TRBV23-1 and TRBJ2-7; D is unclear. TRBV23-1 is noted as an ORF with a role that remains uncertain. Trimming took off 2 bases at V and 2 bases at J, with 10 bases between the two ends. The CDR3 contains 14 residues. CDR3 coding DNA: TGCGCCAGCAGTCAAACGCGGCCCCCCTACGAGCAGTACTTC. The encoded protein is CASSQTRPPYEQYF.

The CDR3 here is CASSHRGNYEQYF. CDR3 sequence (DNA): TGTGCCAGCAGCCACAGGGGGAACTACGAGCAGTACTTC. The chain carries TRBV7-2 and TRBJ2-7; TRBD1 matches 8 bases. Looked up from germline, CDR1 is SGHTA and CDR2 is FQGNSA. This CDR3 contains 13 residues. The trim removed 5 bases at V and 3 bases at J, leaving 3 bases unmatched.

The DNA of the CDR3 is TGTGCCAGCTCACCCCAGGGACAGGGGGACGGCTACACCTTC. It yields the protein CASSPQGQGDGYTF. The chain couples TRBV18 to TRBJ1-2; 11 bases fit TRBD1. The CDR3 has 14 amino acids. V lost 3 bases, J lost 8 bases, and 5 bases stayed unmatched. Per germline, CDR1 KGHSH and CDR2 LQKENI.

This clone was found once. The chain joins TRBV9 to TRBJ2-1; 7 bases map to TRBD2. The germline V gene encodes CDR1 SGDLS and CDR2 YYNGEE. V lost 0 bases to trimming and J lost 7 bases; unmatched junction nucleotides: 7. This CDR3 is built from 15 residues. CDR3 DNA: TGTGCCAGCAGCGTAGATTTCTCCGGGGGGAATGAGCAGTTCTTC. This gives the protein CASSVDFSGGNEQFF.

V is TRBV27 and J is TRBJ1-1; D perhaps matches TRBD1 (6 bases). V was pared by 6 bases and J by 0 bases, with 14 bases between. The CDR3 totals 15 residues. The germline V gene encodes CDR1 MNHEY and CDR2 SMNVEV (reference sequence). The CDR3 reads CASSPQGLMNTEAFF. As DNA, the CDR3 is TGTGCCAGCAGCCCACAGGGACTAATGAACACTGAAGCTTTCTTT.

A remark on this clone: A read error may account for a junction end that differs from germline. J is TRBJ2-7 and V is TRBV7-7; 9 positions match TRBD2. Gene TRBJ2-5 matches the end of the DNA better, so the J call may be wrong. Germline V CDR1 and CDR2: SSHAT, FNYEAQ (reference sequence). The CDR3 extends over 17 amino acids. DNA for the CDR3: TGTGCTAGCAGCTTAGCCCTGGCGGGGGGGTATCAAGAGACCCAGTACTTC. Amino acids: CASSLALAGGYQETQYF.

The chain uses TRBV9 and TRBJ2-7; 8 bases are shared with TRBD2. Germline V gene lookup returns CDR1 SGDLS and CDR2 YYNGEE. CDR3 size: 12 residues. V trimming: 3 bases; J trimming: 7 bases; junction bases outside the gene matches: 3. The CDR3: CASSGLAGEQYF. The DNA of the CDR3 is TGTGCCAGCAGCGGTTTAGCGGGGGAGCAGTACTTC.

The rearrangement joins TRBV14 to TRBJ1-4; 8 nucleotides align to TRBD1. The CDR3 has 16 amino acids. The V segment lost 3 bases and the J segment 7 bases; nucleotides outside the gene matches: 10. Germline-derived CDR1 and CDR2 are SGHDN and FVKESK. CDR3 nucleotide sequence: TGTGCCAGCAGCCAGACAACGACAGGGGCGGGTGAAAAACTGTTTTTT. As protein: CASSQTTTGAGEKLFF.

This chain uses TRBV4-3 with TRBJ2-1; TRBD2 matches 7 bases. Germline V gives CDR1 LGHNA, CDR2 YSLEER. V was pared by 2 bases and J by 5 bases, with 12 bases of the junction left unmatched. This CDR3 is built from 17 residues. The CDR3 DNA follows: TGCGCCAGCAGCCAAAGATGGGCGGGGGAGAATCACAATGAGCAGTTCTTC. It translates to CASSQRWAGENHNEQFF.

V and J are TRBV5-1 and TRBJ2-7, with 10 bases identical to TRBD1. The CDR3 has 14 amino acids. The ends lost 4 bases at V and 2 bases at J; junction bases unmatched: 3. CDR1 and CDR2 (germline): SGHRS, YFSETQ. CDR3 bases: TGCGCCAGCAGCCGGGACAGGGGTCCCTACGAGCAGTACTTC. This encodes CASSRDRGPYEQYF.

V and J are TRBV7-2 and TRBJ2-2, with a weak D call TRBD1 (6 bases). The CDR3 covers 18 residues. CDR1 and CDR2 (germline): SGHTA, FQGNSA. The V and J ends lost 5 bases and 1 base respectively, with 20 bases between them. The CDR3 reads CASSTTLLTGRNTGELFF. Here the CDR3 DNA reads TGTGCCAGCAGCACGACCCTTCTCACAGGGAGGAACACCGGGGAGCTGTTTTTT.

The rearrangement uses TRBV28 and TRBJ2-7, with 9 bases matching TRBD1. The CDR3 sequence is 17 residues long. Unmatched junction bases numbered 12, after V lost 5 bases and J lost 1 base. Germline V gene lookup returns CDR1 MDHEN and CDR2 SYDVKM. The CDR3 region is CASSTIAGTGLSYEQYF. CDR3 DNA: TGTGCCAGCAGTACTATTGCGGGGACAGGGCTTTCCTACGAGCAGTACTTC. The full variable domain, rest sourced from reference TRBV28 and TRBJ2-7, is DVKVTQSSRYLVKRTGEKVFLECVQDMDHENMFWYRQDPGLGLRLIYFSYDVKMKEKGDIPEGYSVSREKKERFSLILESASTNQTSMYLCASSTIAGTGLSYEQYFGPGTRLTVT.